A single sample gave rise to the 32 T cell receptor beta chains below, sequenced in a study of T cells in Graves' hyperthyroidism and ophthalmopathy. Template material for amplifying TCR beta CDR3 regions consisted of RNA transcripts. HTBI primers drove first-round RT-PCR of the TCR CDR3. TCRdb independently ran MiXCR on the multiplex PCR reads; one entry per CDR3 protein. This sample has 480,000 or so distinct CDR3 sequences; about 46% occur once, and the top ten carry about 45%. Sequencing was performed on peripheral blood or thyroid tissue (not recorded which). The receptors were sampled from an adult woman with Graves' disease, either hyperthyroidism or ophthalmopathy (not recorded which).

The gene calls are TRBV2 and TRBJ2-7; D unresolved. V lost 7 bases and J 2 bases, leaving 6 bases between the germline ends. The CDR3 runs to 11 residues. CDR1 is SNHLY, CDR2 FYNNEI, per germline. The CDR3 sequence is CASKTTYEQYF. The CDR3 bases are TGTGCCAGCAAGACGACCTACGAGCAGTACTTC.

The chain is built from TRBV5-1 and TRBJ1-4; D ambiguous. The CDR3 consists of 13 residues. In germline, CDR1 is SGHRS, CDR2 YFSETQ. V was clipped by 1 base and J by 8 bases, with 9 bases between them. DNA for the CDR3: TGCGCCAGCAGCTTGTCGTCCGGCGAAAAACTGTTTTTT. This sequence encodes CASSLSSGEKLFF.

The CDR3 nucleotides are TGTGCCTGGAGCTCCGCACTAGGCGAGCAGTACTTC. This translates into CAWSSALGEQYF. The J gene is TRBJ2-7, the V gene TRBV19, with D tentatively TRBD2 (5 bases). Per the germline V gene, CDR1 is LNHDA and CDR2 is SQIVND (reference sequence). This CDR3 is built from 12 residues. V lost 11 bases to trimming and J lost 6 bases, with 17 bases between them.

In its sample, this clonotype was seen many times. The J gene is TRBJ2-2, the V gene TRBV7-2; D not resolved. Germline CDR1 reads SGHTA; CDR2 reads FQGNSA. The V end lost 2 bases, the J end lost 4 bases, and 5 bases lay between the germline ends. The CDR3 sequence is 13 residues long. CDR3 loop: CASSLRRTGELFF. As DNA, the CDR3 is TGTGCCAGCAGCTTAAGGCGCACCGGGGAGCTGTTTTTT.

This clonotype was observed many times. V and J are TRBV2 and TRBJ2-7; no firm D call. The CDR3 consists of 17 residues. Germline values: CDR1 SNHLY, CDR2 FYNNEI. V was shortened by 3 bases and J by 2 bases, with 20 bases between the two germline ends. The CDR3 nucleotides read TGTGCCAGCAGTGACAGTGGGTACAGACAAACAACCTACGAGCAGTACTTC. Protein product: CASSDSGYRQTTYEQYF.

The gene calls are TRBV7-8 and TRBJ2-7, with a tentative D call TRBD2 (6 bases). Germline assignment: CDR1 SGHVS and CDR2 FQNEAQ. The CDR3 runs to 15 residues. V lost 3 bases and J lost 1, with 13 bases in between. CDR3: CASSLRDPGSYEQYF. In DNA, the CDR3 is TGTGCCAGCAGCTTGCGGGACCCCGGATCCTACGAGCAGTACTTC.

This clonotype showed up many times. CDR3 nucleotide sequence: TGCGCCAGCAGCCGGGGACTAGCGGGAGATACCGGGGAGCTGTTTTTT. Translated, it gives CASSRGLAGDTGELFF. This chain uses TRBV4-1 with TRBJ2-2; 14 bases match TRBD2. V shed 4 bases, J shed 5 bases, and the junction held 3 bases outside the gene matches. This CDR3 region has 16 residues. CDR1 is MGHRA, CDR2 YSYEKL, per germline.

Of note for this clonotype: An end of the junction differs from the germline gene, which may be a read error. The chain is built from TRBV15 and TRBJ1-2, with TRBD1 as a possible D gene (6 bases). This CDR3 contains 14 residues. Looked up from germline, CDR1 is LNHNV and CDR2 is YYDKDF (reference sequence). CDR3 sequence reads: CATSTDNGVRGCTF. The DNA of the CDR3 is TGTGCCACCAGCACCGATAACGGGGTCAGGGGCTGCACCTTC.

This clonotype appeared a few times. The chain employs TRBV5-1 and TRBJ2-2; 7 nucleotides align to TRBD1. V shed 2 bases, J shed 4 bases, and the junction held 5 bases outside the gene matches. The CDR3 sequence is 15 residues long. Germline CDR1 SGHRS, CDR2 YFSETQ. CDR3 DNA sequence: TGCGCCAGCAGCTTCAGCACAGGGGTCACCGGGGAGCTGTTTTTT. It yields the protein CASSFSTGVTGELFF.

This clonotype was found a few times. This chain uses TRBV15 with TRBJ2-5, with D hard to call. V was cut by 1 base and J by 4 bases, with 10 bases left in between. CDR1 LNHNV and CDR2 YYDKDF come from the germline V gene (reference sequence). There are 14 residues in the CDR3. The CDR3 DNA is TGTGCCACCAGCAGAGGGGTCCGACCAGAGACCCAGTACTTC. Protein: CATSRGVRPETQYF.

This clonotype appeared a few times. This sequence joins TRBV24-1 and TRBJ2-6; D not certain. This CDR3 is built from 14 residues. The V gene's germline CDR1 is KGHDR and CDR2 SFDVKD. With 3 bases removed from V and 2 bases from J, the gap between germline ends came to 4 bases. For the CDR3, the DNA is TGTGCCACCAGTGATCCCACTGGGGCCAACGTCCTGACTTTC. Residues: CATSDPTGANVLTF.

This clonotype was seen at least ten times. CDR3 region: CSASATVREQYF. The CDR3 DNA is TGCAGTGCTAGCGCGACAGTGCGAGAGCAGTACTTC. The J gene is TRBJ2-7, the V gene TRBV20-1; a possible D gene is TRBD1 (5 bases). This CDR3 has 12 amino acids. The V gene's germline CDR1 is DFQATT and CDR2 SNEGSKA (reference sequence). The V gene lost 3 bases and the J gene lost 7 bases, with 13 bases spanning the gap.

The rearrangement links TRBV7-2 to TRBJ2-3; maybe TRBD1 (5 bases). V lost 5 bases, J lost 15 bases, and 24 bases lay in between. This CDR3 region has 14 residues. Germline V gene lookup returns CDR1 SGHTA and CDR2 FQGNSA. The CDR3 loop is CASSRESTWGEYYF. In DNA form, the CDR3 reads TGTGCCAGCAGCCGAGAGTCTACTTGGGGCGAGTACTATTTT.

As regards this clonotype: The CDR3 end shows no conserved phenylalanine or tryptophan, and so a read error is likely. This chain links TRBV7-7 with TRBJ2-5, with 9 bases that match TRBD2. Germline CDR1 reads SSHAT; CDR2 reads FNYEAQ (reference sequence). The CDR3 sequence is 16 residues long. The CDR3 region is CASSLIVSGGRETQYS. The DNA of the CDR3 is TGTGCTAGCAGCTTAATCGTTAGCGGGGGTCGAGAGACCCAGTACTCC.

This clonotype turned up a few times. The chain recombines TRBV20-1 with TRBJ1-2; TRBD1 matches 9 bases. The germline gives CDR1 DFQATT, CDR2 SNEGSKA (reference sequence). The junction had 14 bases not matched to a gene; V was cut back by 5 bases and J by 7 bases. This CDR3 is built from 15 residues. The CDR3 DNA follows: TGCAGTGCTGACGGGACAGGGTTCAGTTTCGGTGGCTACACCTTC. It yields the protein CSADGTGFSFGGYTF.

This clonotype occurred many times. This chain joins TRBV4-2 and TRBJ1-6; maybe TRBD1 (5 bases). Trimming removed 0 bases from V and 3 bases from J, with 9 bases in between. From germline, CDR1 is LGHNA and CDR2 YNFKEQ. This CDR3 is built from 16 residues. Written as DNA, the CDR3 is TGTGCCAGCAGCCAAGATCAGGGAAACTATAATTCACCCCTCCACTTT. It translates to CASSQDQGNYNSPLHF.

The chain uses TRBV4-1 and TRBJ1-2; D is ambiguous. This CDR3 spans 14 amino acids. The V and J ends lost 0 bases and 8 bases respectively, with 13 bases between them. Germline CDR1 reads MGHRA; CDR2 reads YSYEKL. The chain's CDR3 is CASSQEKILGGYTF. CDR3 coding DNA: TGCGCCAGCAGCCAAGAGAAAATATTAGGGGGCTACACCTTC.

This clonotype has ten or more counts. The V gene is TRBV9, the J gene TRBJ2-5, with a possible D match to TRBD1 (6 bases). CDR1 and CDR2 (germline): SGDLS, YYNGEE. The ends were cut back, 2 bases at V and 2 bases at J, with 7 bases in the middle. This CDR3 is built from 13 residues. CDR3 nucleotide sequence: TGTGCCAGCAGCGTCGGACAGCAAGAGACCCAGTACTTC. As protein: CASSVGQQETQYF.

V usage is TRBV6-2 or TRBV6-3 and J usage is TRBJ1-5; 7 bases agree with TRBD1. The CDR3 runs to 13 residues. In germline, CDR1 is MNHEY, CDR2 SVGEGT. Trimming took 8 bases from V and 7 from J; bases not matched to a gene: 8. For the CDR3, the DNA is TGTGCCAGCCGAAACAGGGGAACACAGCCCCAGCATTTT. As protein: CASRNRGTQPQHF.

The chain employs TRBV19 and TRBJ2-5, with a weak D call TRBD2 (5 bases). Germline CDR1 reads LNHDA; CDR2 reads SQIVND (reference sequence). This CDR3 spans 15 amino acids. With 5 bases removed from V and 4 bases from J, the gap between germline ends came to 17 bases. This CDR3 is CASSETRTLAETQYF. As DNA, the CDR3 is TGTGCCAGTAGTGAGACACGGACTTTAGCAGAGACCCAGTACTTC.

Concerning this clonotype itself: This sequence may be a read error, since a much larger clone differs from it by one base. V is TRBV6-1 and J is TRBJ1-2; the D gene is possibly TRBD1 (5 bases). The CDR3 runs 13 residues. CDR1 and CDR2 (germline): MNHNS, SASEGT. In DNA form, the CDR3 reads TGTGCCGGCAGAGGTGGGGGAAACTATGGCTACACCTTC. This sequence encodes CAGRGGGNYGYTF.

This clonotype has a count of ten or more. This CDR3 reads CASGPGTFGNQPQHF. DNA for the CDR3: TGTGCCAGCGGCCCCGGGACATTTGGCAATCAGCCCCAGCATTTT. V and J are TRBV12-3 or TRBV12-4 and TRBJ1-5; D is possibly TRBD1 (6 bases). V lost 8 bases, J lost 2 bases, and 16 bases lay in between. CDR3 length: 15 amino acids.

This clonotype was seen only a few times. The V call is TRBV7-9, the J call TRBJ1-1; TRBD1 matches 9 bases. In germline, CDR1 is SEHNR, CDR2 FQNEAQ (reference sequence). The CDR3 totals 14 residues. V trimming: 6 bases; J trimming: 4 bases; junction bases outside the gene matches: 6. The CDR3 protein is CASSRDRVSTEAFF. In DNA, the CDR3 is TGTGCCAGCAGTCGGGACAGGGTTTCCACTGAAGCTTTCTTT.

V and J are TRBV20-1 and TRBJ1-3; perhaps TRBD1 as D (5 bases). V was cut by 3 bases and J by 3 bases, with 9 bases left in between. The germline V gene encodes CDR1 DFQATT and CDR2 SNEGSKA (reference sequence). The CDR3 totals 13 residues. The CDR3 coding sequence is TGCAGTGCTAGCGTGGGGGGTGGAAACACCATATATTTT. Amino acid sequence: CSASVGGGNTIYF.

This clonotype came up a few times. This rearrangement joins TRBV9 to TRBJ2-5; 7 bases map to TRBD2. The CDR3 sequence is 14 residues long. After removal of 3 bases from V and 3 bases from J, the junction contained 5 bases not matched to a gene. Germline CDR1 is SGDLS and CDR2 is YYNGEE. In DNA form, the CDR3 reads TGTGCCAGCAGCGCTCCTAGCGGTAAAGAGACCCAGTACTTC. It yields the protein CASSAPSGKETQYF.

This chain's CDR3 is CASSPSFLDRVYEQYF. The DNA for the CDR3 is TGCGCCAGCAGCCCCTCCTTTCTGGACAGGGTCTACGAGCAGTACTTC. This chain connects TRBV10-2 to TRBJ2-7; the match to TRBD1 covers 8 bases. Trimming at V came to 6 bases and at J to 3 bases, leaving 13 bases not matched to a gene. CDR1 is WSHSY, CDR2 SAAADI, per germline. The CDR3 runs to 16 residues.

The gene calls are TRBV7-9 and TRBJ2-2; perhaps TRBD1 as D (6 bases). CDR3 length equals 14 residues. V lost 5 bases and J lost 6, with 13 bases in between. CDR1 and CDR2 from the germline V gene are SEHNR and FQNEAQ (reference sequence). CDR3 nucleotide sequence: TGTGCCAGCAGCCCAACCGGGACACCCGGGGAGCTGTTTTTT. As protein: CASSPTGTPGELFF.

The rearrangement joins TRBV28 to TRBJ2-7; D is perhaps TRBD1 (6 bases). CDR3 size: 15 residues. Germline CDR1 MDHEN, CDR2 SYDVKM. V was pared by 2 bases and J by 0 bases, with 11 bases between. CDR3: CASSLPTGRSYEQYF. The CDR3 DNA follows: TGTGCCAGCAGTTTACCCACAGGGCGCTCCTACGAGCAGTACTTC.

This sequence joins TRBV20-1 and TRBJ1-1, with a tentative D call TRBD1 (6 bases). This CDR3 is 14 amino acids long. Per the germline V gene, CDR1 is DFQATT and CDR2 is SNEGSKA (reference sequence). Trimming shortened V by 0 bases and J by 9 bases, and 17 bases separated the two germline ends. CDR3 coding DNA: TGCAGTGCTAGAGATCGGGACACGGACTCTCAAGCTTTCTTT. Translated: CSARDRDTDSQAFF.

This clonotype turned up a few times. This rearrangement joins TRBV29-1 to TRBJ2-3, with 7 positions matching TRBD1. There are 14 residues in the CDR3. CDR1 and CDR2 (germline): SQVTM, ANQGSEA. The ends lost 6 bases at V and 0 bases at J; junction bases unmatched: 6. CDR3 amino acids: CSVTHRGSTDTQYF. The CDR3 region has the DNA TGCAGCGTCACCCACAGGGGAAGCACAGATACGCAGTATTTT.

In its sample, this clonotype was seen many times. J is TRBJ1-6 and V is TRBV7-9; 9 positions match TRBD1. Trimming took 5 bases from V and 9 from J; bases not matched to a gene: 14. Per germline, CDR1 SEHNR and CDR2 FQNEAQ (reference sequence). This CDR3 spans 17 amino acids. DNA of the CDR3: TGTGCCAGCAGCCCTCCCACCGGGACAGGGATTTCTTCACCCCTCCACTTT. Translation: CASSPPTGTGISSPLHF. The full variable domain, rest sourced from reference TRBV7-9 and TRBJ1-6, is DTGVSQNPRHKITKRGQNVTFRCDPISEHNRLYWYRQTLGQGPEFLTYFQNEAQLEKSRLLSDRFSAERPKGSFSTLEIQRTEQGDSAMYLCASSPPTGTGISSPLHFGNGTRLTVT.

V gene TRBV4-3 combines with J gene TRBJ2-2; 8 bases match TRBD2. The CDR3 totals 18 residues. Germline CDR1 reads LGHNA; CDR2 reads YSLEER. The junction had 9 bases not matched to a gene; V was cut back by 3 bases and J by 0 bases. The DNA for the CDR3 is TGCGCCAGCAGCCACTTCCGGGGGGGGAGTACGAACACCGGGGAGCTGTTTTTT. Its translation is CASSHFRGGSTNTGELFF.